This T cell receptor (beta chain) was found in a study of control samples from healthy donors and cancer patients. The protocol was immunoSEQ multiplex PCR, while the TCRdb copy is restricted to in-frame clones and leaves out a portion. The sample contains roughly 150,000 clones, approximately 93% of which appear only once. Germline V gene data show CDR1 as MNHEY and CDR2 as SMNVEV (reference sequence). V lost 2 bases, J lost 3 bases, and 6 bases stayed unmatched. This CDR3 region has 16 residues. The J gene is TRBJ1-2, the V gene TRBV27; 10 nucleotides align to TRBD1. The TCR comes from a young man in good health. Sequenced: blood. In DNA, the CDR3 is TGTGCCAGCAGTTTAATCCGGGACAGGGGCGACTATGGCTACACCTTC. Translation: CASSLIRDRGDYGYTF.